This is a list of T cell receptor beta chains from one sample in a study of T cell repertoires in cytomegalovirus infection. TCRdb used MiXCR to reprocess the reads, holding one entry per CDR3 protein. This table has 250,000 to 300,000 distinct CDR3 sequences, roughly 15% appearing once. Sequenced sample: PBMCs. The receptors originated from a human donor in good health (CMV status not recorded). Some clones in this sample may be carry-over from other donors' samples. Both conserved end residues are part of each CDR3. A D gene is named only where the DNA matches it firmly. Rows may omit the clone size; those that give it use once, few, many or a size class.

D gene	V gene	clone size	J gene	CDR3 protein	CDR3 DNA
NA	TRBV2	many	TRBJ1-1	CARGGRDSLVEAFF	TGTGCCAGGGGGGGGAGGGACTCGTTGGTGGAAGCTTTCTTT
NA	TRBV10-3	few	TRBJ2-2	CAIALGANTGELFF	TGTGCCATCGCGTTGGGGGCGAACACCGGGGAGCTGTTTTTT
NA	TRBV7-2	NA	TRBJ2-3	CASSLGTTFPNTDTQYF	TGTGCCAGCAGCTTAGGGACGACCTTCCCTAACACAGATACGCAGTATTTT
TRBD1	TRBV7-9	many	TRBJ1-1	CASSYTGQGVPEAFF	TGTGCCAGCAGCTATACAGGACAGGGTGTGCCTGAAGCTTTCTTT
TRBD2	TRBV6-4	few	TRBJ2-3	CASSSERGGSTDTQYF	TGTGCCAGCAGCTCAGAGCGGGGGGGTAGCACAGATACGCAGTATTTT
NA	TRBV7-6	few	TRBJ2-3	CASSPRVYTDTQYF	TGTGCCAGCAGCCCCCGGGTATACACAGATACGCAGTATTTT
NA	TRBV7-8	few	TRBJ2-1	CASSWRGQGRNEQFF	TGTGCCAGCAGCTGGAGGGGCCAGGGGAGGAATGAGCAGTTCTTC
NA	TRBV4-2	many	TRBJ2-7	CASSQGSLSEQYF	TGTGCCAGCAGCCAAGGCTCCCTCTCGGAGCAGTACTTC
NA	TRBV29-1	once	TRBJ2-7	CSVGLLGGLEQYF	TGCAGCGTTGGTCTTCTGGGCGGGCTCGAGCAGTACTTC
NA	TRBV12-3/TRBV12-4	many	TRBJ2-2	CAGRTDIITNTGELFF	TGTGCCGGGAGGACAGATATTATTACGAACACCGGGGAGCTGTTTTTT
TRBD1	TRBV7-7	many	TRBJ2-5	CASSLGTGQQEETQYF	TGTGCTAGCAGCTTAGGGACGGGACAGCAAGAAGAGACCCAGTACTTC
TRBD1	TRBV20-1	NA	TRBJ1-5	CSVTGGSNQPQHF	TGCAGTGTCACAGGGGGGAGCAATCAGCCCCAGCATTTT
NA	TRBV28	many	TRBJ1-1	CASSLSGNMNTEAFF	TGTGCCAGCAGTTTATCAGGCAATATGAACACTGAAGCTTTCTTT
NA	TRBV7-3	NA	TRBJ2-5	CASSLDQGIETQYF	TGTGCCAGCAGCCTGGACCAGGGGATAGAGACCCAGTACTTC
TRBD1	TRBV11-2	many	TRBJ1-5	CASSALTGINQPQHF	TGTGCCAGCAGCGCCTTGACAGGGATCAATCAGCCCCAGCATTTT
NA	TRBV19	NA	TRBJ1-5	CASSNGRPNQPQHF	TGTGCCAGTAGTAACGGCAGACCTAATCAGCCCCAGCATTTT
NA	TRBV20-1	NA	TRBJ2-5	CSARDLRGPETQYF	TGCAGTGCTAGAGATCTACGAGGGCCGGAGACCCAGTACTTC
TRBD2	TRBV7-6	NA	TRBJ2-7	CASSLPRGLEGLAGGKEQYF	TGTGCCAGCAGCTTACCTCGCGGGCTTGAGGGACTAGCGGGAGGTAAAGAGCAGTACTTC
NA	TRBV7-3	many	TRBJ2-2	CASSPPARSNTGELFF	TGTGCCAGCAGCCCCCCGGCTAGGTCGAACACCGGGGAGCTGTTTTTT
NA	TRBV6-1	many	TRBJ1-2	CASIVDRTNYGYTF	TGTGCCAGCATTGTAGACAGGACTAACTATGGCTACACCTTC
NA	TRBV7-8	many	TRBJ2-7	CASSRHVGTEYEQYF	TGTGCCAGCAGCCGACATGTTGGTACAGAGTACGAGCAGTACTTC
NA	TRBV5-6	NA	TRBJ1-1	CASSLDYRIEAFF	TGTGCCAGCAGCTTGGATTACCGCATTGAAGCTTTCTTT
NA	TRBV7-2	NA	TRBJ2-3	CASRSFKDTQYF	TGTGCCAGCAGATCCTTCAAAGATACGCAGTATTTT
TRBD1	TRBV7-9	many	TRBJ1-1	CASSLGDRAEAFF	TGTGCCAGCAGCTTAGGGGACAGAGCTGAAGCTTTCTTT
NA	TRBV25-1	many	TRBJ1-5	CASRDGNQPQHF	TGTGCCAGCAGGGACGGCAATCAGCCCCAGCATTTT
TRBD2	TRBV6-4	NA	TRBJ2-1	CASRRGAGGSNEQFF	TGTGCCAGCAGGAGAGGAGCGGGAGGTTCCAATGAGCAGTTCTTC
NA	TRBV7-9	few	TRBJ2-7	CASSRDSDYEQYF	TGTGCCAGCAGCCGGGACTCCGACTACGAGCAGTACTTC
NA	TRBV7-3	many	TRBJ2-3	CASSERGATDTQYF	TGTGCCAGCAGTGAGAGGGGGGCCACAGATACGCAGTATTTT
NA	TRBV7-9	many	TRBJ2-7	CASTHGGEQYF	TGTGCCAGCACACATGGGGGCGAGCAGTACTTC
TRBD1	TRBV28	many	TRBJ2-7	CASSSALQGNSYEQYF	TGTGCCAGCAGTTCAGCGTTACAGGGGAACTCCTACGAGCAGTACTTC
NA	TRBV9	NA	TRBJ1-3	CASSVEGSYRAGNTIYF	TGTGCCAGCAGCGTAGAAGGGAGCTATCGGGCCGGAAACACCATATATTTT
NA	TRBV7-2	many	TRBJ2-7	CASSLFRSSLWVREQYF	TGTGCCAGCAGCTTATTTCGCAGTAGCTTATGGGTGAGGGAGCAGTACTTC
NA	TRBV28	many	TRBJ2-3	CASSLQNTDTQYF	TGTGCCAGCAGTTTACAGAACACAGATACGCAGTATTTT
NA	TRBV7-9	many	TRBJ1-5	CASSNLREGNQPQHF	TGTGCCAGCAGCAATCTCAGGGAAGGCAATCAGCCCCAGCATTTT
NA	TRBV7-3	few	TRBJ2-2	CASSPLSRTGELFF	TGTGCCAGCAGCCCCCTAAGTAGGACCGGGGAGCTGTTTTTT
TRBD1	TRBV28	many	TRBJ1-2	CASSLGTVYGYTF	TGTGCCAGCAGTTTGGGGACAGTCTATGGCTACACCTTC
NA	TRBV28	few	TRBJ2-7	CASSTLRSSYEQYF	TGTGCCAGCAGTACCCTGAGGAGCTCCTACGAGCAGTACTTC
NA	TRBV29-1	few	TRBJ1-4	CSARLEGGEEEKLFF	TGCAGCGCCCGGCTAGAGGGGGGTGAAGAAGAAAAACTGTTTTTT
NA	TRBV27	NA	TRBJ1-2	CASSPFAGGYGYTF	TGTGCCAGCAGCCCCTTCGCGGGCGGCTATGGCTACACCTTC
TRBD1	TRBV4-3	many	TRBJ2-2	CASSPGQGNTGELFF	TGCGCCAGCAGCCCGGGACAGGGTAACACCGGGGAGCTGTTTTTT
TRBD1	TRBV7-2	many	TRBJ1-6	CASSLARTGTSPLHF	TGTGCCAGCAGCTTAGCAAGGACAGGTACCTCACCCCTCCACTTT
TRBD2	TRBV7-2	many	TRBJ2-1	CASRFPRGGLFF	TGTGCCAGCAGGTTCCCGCGGGGGGGCCTGTTCTTC
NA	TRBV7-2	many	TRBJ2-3	CASSHVGTDTQYF	TGTGCCAGCAGCCATGTCGGCACAGATACGCAGTATTTT
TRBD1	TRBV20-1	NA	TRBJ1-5	CSAPRGRGAFQPAGNQPQHF	TGCAGTGCCCCCAGGGGGCGGGGCGCGTTCCAACCCGCGGGCAATCAGCCCCAGCATTTT
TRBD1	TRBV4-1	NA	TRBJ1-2	CASRIPGQGSRGYTF	TGCGCCAGCAGGATACCGGGACAGGGCTCGCGAGGCTACACCTTC
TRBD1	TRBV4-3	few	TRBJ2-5	CASSQDGTGGETQYF	TGCGCCAGCAGCCAAGATGGGACAGGGGGCGAGACCCAGTACTTC
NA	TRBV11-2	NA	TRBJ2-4	CASSLGTGTAKNIQYF	TGTGCCAGCAGCTTAGGGACGGGAACAGCCAAAAACATTCAGTACTTC
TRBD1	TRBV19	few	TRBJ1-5	CASSLTGGGQPQHF	TGTGCCAGTAGTCTGACAGGGGGCGGTCAGCCCCAGCATTTT
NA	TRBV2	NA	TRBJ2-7	CASSGQLNGQYF	TGTGCCAGCAGTGGCCAGCTTAACGGGCAGTACTTC
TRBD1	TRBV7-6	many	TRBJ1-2	CASSPWTGDYGYTF	TGTGCCAGCAGCCCGTGGACAGGCGACTATGGCTACACCTTC
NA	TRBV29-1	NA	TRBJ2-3	CSVTGVLDTQYF	TGCAGCGTCACGGGGGTTCTAGATACGCAGTATTTT
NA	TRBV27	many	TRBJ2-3	CASTRRGPGTDTQYF	TGTGCCAGCACCCGCCGAGGCCCTGGCACAGATACGCAGTATTTT
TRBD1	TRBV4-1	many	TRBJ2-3	CASSQLQGLITDTQYF	TGCGCCAGCAGCCAACTACAGGGGCTCATCACAGATACGCAGTATTTT
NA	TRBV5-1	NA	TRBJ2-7	CASSWGQAGSYEQYF	TGCGCCAGCAGCTGGGGACAAGCGGGGTCCTACGAGCAGTACTTC
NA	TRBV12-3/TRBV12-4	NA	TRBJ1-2	CASSFAAGAGYTF	TGTGCCAGCAGTTTCGCGGCAGGGGCCGGCTACACCTTC